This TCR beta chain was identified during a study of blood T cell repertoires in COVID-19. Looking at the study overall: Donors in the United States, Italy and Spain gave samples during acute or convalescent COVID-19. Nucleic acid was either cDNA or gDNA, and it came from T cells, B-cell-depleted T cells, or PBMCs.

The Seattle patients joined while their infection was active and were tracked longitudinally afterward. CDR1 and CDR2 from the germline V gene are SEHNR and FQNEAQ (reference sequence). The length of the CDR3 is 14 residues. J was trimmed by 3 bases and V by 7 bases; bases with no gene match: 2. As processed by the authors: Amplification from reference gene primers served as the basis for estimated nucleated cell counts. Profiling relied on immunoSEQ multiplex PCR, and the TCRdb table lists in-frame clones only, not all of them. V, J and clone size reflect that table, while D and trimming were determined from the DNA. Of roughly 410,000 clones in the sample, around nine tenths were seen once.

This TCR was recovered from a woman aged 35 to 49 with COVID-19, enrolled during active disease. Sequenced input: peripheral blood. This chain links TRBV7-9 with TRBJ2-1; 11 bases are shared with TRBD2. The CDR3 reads CASKTSGVYNEQFF. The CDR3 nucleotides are TGTGCCAGCAAGACTAGCGGGGTCTACAATGAGCAGTTCTTC.